Sequencing of this TCR beta chain was carried out in a study of shared clonotypes between healthy human individuals. Background on the study: Aged 18 to 49, the donors were a couple of women and a few men. Study-level findings and limits: Genetic and exposure-history diversity was limited by the few donors.

Losses at the gene ends were 6 bases for V and 8 bases for J; bases not matched to a gene: 7. CDR3 length: 13 residues. In germline, CDR1 is MNHEY, CDR2 SVGAGI. Input per replicate PCR of unsorted PBMC was approximately 280 ng DNA, corresponding to roughly 28,000 T cell genomes. On ten immunoSEQ deep assay plates, unsorted PBMC DNA was sequenced. The data were produced by immunoSEQ multiplex PCR, yet TCRdb's version contains in-frame clones alone and is incomplete. The sample shows fewer than 500,000 clones, around 79% of them seen only once. Ten or more counts support this clone. The antigen is undetermined.

This sequence was found in a woman aged 40-49 years in good health. Some clones in this sample may be carry-over from other donors' samples. This rearrangement joins TRBV6-5 to TRBJ2-1, with 7 nucleotides matching TRBD1. Sample: PBMCs. CDR3 in DNA: TGTGCCAGCAGCCCTAGACAGGGCCATGAGCAGTTCTTC. Translated: CASSPRQGHEQFF.